The present TCR beta chain was sequenced within a study of vaccination effects on CD4 cells after COVID-19. The V and J ends lost 2 bases and 3 bases respectively, with 11 bases between them. Germline V gene lookup returns CDR1 KGHSH and CDR2 LQKENI. This CDR3 is 15 amino acids long. Only in-frame clones appear in the TCRdb table, and some are missing; sequencing was by immunoSEQ multiplex PCR. Here the sample spans about 73,000 clones, roughly 74% being singletons. To note about this clone: Its antigen remains unknown.

Antigen-specific CD4+ T cell clonotypes were called by their expansion after viral peptide-pool culture in ViraFEST. Once cultured for under 11 days, the cells underwent separation to obtain CD4+ T cells. Nucleocapsid antibody tests were negative, and the vaccine recipients had no prior SARS-CoV-2 infection. Specimen: CD4+ T cells from PBMCs cultured with HCoV-NL63 spike peptides, collected before COVID-19 vaccination. The sequence was collected from a human donor who received a COVID-19 vaccine. The rearrangement links TRBV18 to TRBJ2-1; D perhaps matches TRBD2 (6 bases). CDR3 sequence (DNA): TGTGCCAGCTCACCAGGCGGGGTTGGCTACAATGAGCAGTTCTTC. Translation gives CASSPGGVGYNEQFF.